The clone carrying this T cell receptor (beta chain) has a handful of counts. The antigen remains undetermined. The junction departs from the called germline gene at one end, perhaps through a read error. This CDR3 has 14 residues. The entry originates in a study of CD8 T cells in ankylosing spondylitis. Findings and limits, study-wide: The authors reported significant enrichment of disease-linked clones in matched ankylosing spondylitis synovial fluid.

TCRdb redid the calling of the 5' RACE reads with MiXCR, one entry per CDR3 protein. The repertoire includes over 30,000 distinct CDR3 sequences, approximately 15% of them detected once, and around 50% sits in the top ten. The rearrangement uses TRBV12-3 or TRBV12-4 and TRBJ1-1; 8 positions match TRBD1. Sequencing was performed on blood. The sequence was obtained from a male donor with ankylosing spondylitis or in good health (not recorded which). For the CDR3, the DNA is TGTGCCAGCAGTCCGACAGGGGTGAAAACTGAAGCTTTCTTT. Its translation is CASSPTGVKTEAFF.